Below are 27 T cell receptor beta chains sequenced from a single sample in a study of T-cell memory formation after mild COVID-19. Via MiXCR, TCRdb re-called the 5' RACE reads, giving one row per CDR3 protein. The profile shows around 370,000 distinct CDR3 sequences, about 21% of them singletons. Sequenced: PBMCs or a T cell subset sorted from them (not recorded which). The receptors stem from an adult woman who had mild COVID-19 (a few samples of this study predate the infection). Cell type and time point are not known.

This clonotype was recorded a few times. The DNA for the CDR3 is TGTGCCAGCAGCATCAGGGGAGGGGGCCATCAGCCCCAGCATTTT. Translation: CASSIRGGGHQPQHF. This sequence joins TRBV12-3 or TRBV12-4 and TRBJ1-5; 7 nucleotides line up with TRBD1. This CDR3 is 15 amino acids long. J gave up 5 bases and V 6 bases, and 10 bases lay outside the gene matches.

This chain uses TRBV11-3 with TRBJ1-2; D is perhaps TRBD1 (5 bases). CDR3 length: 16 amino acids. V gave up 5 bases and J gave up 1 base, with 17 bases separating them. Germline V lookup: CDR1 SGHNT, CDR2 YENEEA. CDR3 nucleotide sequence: TGTGCCAGCAGCCTCCCCGGGACGGCGTTTAACTATGGCTACACCTTC. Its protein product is CASSLPGTAFNYGYTF.

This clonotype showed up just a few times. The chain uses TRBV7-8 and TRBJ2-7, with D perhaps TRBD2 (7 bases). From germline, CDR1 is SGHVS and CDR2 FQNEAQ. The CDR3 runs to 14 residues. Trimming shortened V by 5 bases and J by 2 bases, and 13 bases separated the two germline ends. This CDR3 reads CASSGGGVAYEQYF. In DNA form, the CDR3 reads TGTGCCAGCAGCGGCGGGGGCGTCGCCTACGAGCAGTACTTC.

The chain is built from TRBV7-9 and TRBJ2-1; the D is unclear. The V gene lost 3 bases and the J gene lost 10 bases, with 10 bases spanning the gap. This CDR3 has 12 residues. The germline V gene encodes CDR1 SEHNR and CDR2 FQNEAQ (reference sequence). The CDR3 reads CASSLVTREQFF. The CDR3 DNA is TGTGCCAGCAGCTTGGTTACAAGGGAGCAGTTCTTC.

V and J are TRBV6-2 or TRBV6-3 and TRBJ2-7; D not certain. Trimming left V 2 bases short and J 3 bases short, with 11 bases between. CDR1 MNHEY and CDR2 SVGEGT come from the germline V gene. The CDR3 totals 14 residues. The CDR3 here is CASSYEGGSYEQYF. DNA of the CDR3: TGTGCCAGCAGTTACGAAGGTGGTAGCTACGAGCAGTACTTC.

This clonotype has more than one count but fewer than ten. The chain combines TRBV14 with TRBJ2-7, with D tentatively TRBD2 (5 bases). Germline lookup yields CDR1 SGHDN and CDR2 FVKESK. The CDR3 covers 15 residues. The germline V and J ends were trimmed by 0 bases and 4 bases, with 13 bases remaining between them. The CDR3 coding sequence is TGTGCCAGCAGCCAAGAAAGGGTTTCGGGGTACGAGCAGTACTTC. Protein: CASSQERVSGYEQYF. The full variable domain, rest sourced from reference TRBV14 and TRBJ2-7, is EAGVTQFPSHSVIEKGQTVTLRCDPISGHDNLYWYRRVMGKEIKFLLHFVKESKQDESGMPNNRFLAERTGGTYSTLKVQPAELEDSGVYFCASSQERVSGYEQYFGPGTRLTVT.

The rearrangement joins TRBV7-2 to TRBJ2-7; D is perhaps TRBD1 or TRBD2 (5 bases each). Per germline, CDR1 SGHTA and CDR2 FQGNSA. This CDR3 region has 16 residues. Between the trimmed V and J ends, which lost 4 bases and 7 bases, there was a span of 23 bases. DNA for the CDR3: TGTGCCAGCAGCTACCCGGGACGTGAACCTCCGAGGGAGCAGTACTTC. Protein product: CASSYPGREPPREQYF.

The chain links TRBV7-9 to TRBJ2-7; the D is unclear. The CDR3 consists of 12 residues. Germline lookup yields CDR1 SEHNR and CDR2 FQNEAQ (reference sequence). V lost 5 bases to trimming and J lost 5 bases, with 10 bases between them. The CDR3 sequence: CASSLLSNEQYF. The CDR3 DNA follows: TGTGCCAGCAGCCTCCTGTCAAACGAGCAGTACTTC.

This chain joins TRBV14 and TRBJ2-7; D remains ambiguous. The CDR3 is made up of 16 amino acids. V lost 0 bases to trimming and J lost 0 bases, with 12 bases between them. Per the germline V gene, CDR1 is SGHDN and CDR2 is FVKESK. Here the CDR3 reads CASSQDLGSGSYEQYF. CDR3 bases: TGTGCCAGCAGCCAAGACCTAGGTTCGGGCTCCTACGAGCAGTACTTC.

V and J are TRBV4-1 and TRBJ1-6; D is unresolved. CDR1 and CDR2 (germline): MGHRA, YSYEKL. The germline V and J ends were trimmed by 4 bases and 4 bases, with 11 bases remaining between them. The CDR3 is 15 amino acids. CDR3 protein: CASSPPRGYNSPLHF. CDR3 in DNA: TGCGCCAGCAGCCCCCCCCGAGGGTATAATTCACCCCTCCACTTT.

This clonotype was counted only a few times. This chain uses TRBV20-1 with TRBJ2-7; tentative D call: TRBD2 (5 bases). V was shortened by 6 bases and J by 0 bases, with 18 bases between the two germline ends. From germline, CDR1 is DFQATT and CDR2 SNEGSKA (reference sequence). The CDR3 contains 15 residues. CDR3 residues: CSANPPGSHSYEQYF. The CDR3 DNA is TGCAGTGCCAACCCGCCGGGGAGCCACTCCTACGAGCAGTACTTC.

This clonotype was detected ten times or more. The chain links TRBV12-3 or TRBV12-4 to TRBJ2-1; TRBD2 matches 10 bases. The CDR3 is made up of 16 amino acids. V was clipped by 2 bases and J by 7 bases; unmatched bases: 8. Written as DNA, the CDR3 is TGTGCCAGCAGTTTAAGGGTGAGCGGGAGGGTTAATGAGCAGTTCTTC. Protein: CASSLRVSGRVNEQFF.

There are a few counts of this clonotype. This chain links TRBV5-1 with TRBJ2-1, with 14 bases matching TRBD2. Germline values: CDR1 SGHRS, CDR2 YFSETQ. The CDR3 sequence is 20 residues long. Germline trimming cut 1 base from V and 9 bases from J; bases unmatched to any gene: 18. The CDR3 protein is CASSLLSFGYRLAGGGEQFF. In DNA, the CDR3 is TGCGCCAGCAGCTTGCTCTCATTTGGTTATCGACTAGCGGGAGGGGGTGAGCAGTTCTTC. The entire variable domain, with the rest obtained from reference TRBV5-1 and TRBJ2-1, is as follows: KAGVTQTPRYLIKTRGQQVTLSCSPISGHRSVSWYQQTPGQGLQFLFEYFSETQRNKGNFPGRFSGRQFSNSRSEMNVSTLELGDSALYLCASSLLSFGYRLAGGGEQFFGPGTRLTVL.

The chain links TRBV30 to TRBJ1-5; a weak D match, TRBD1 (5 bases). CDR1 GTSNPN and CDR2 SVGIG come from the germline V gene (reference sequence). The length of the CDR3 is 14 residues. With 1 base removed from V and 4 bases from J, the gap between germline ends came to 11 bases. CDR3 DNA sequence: TGTGCCTGGAGTGGAGGGTGGGGGAATCAGCCCCAGCATTTT. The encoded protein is CAWSGGWGNQPQHF.

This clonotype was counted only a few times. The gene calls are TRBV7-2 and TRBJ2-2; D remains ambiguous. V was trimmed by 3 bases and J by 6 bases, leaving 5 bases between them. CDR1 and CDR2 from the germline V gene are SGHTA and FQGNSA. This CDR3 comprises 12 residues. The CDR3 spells CASSFVPGELFF. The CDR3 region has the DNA TGTGCCAGCAGCTTTGTCCCCGGGGAGCTGTTTTTT.

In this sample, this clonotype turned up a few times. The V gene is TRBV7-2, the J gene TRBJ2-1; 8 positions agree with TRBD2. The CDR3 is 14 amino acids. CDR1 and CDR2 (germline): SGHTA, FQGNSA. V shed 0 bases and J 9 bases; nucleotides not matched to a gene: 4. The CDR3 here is CASSLANLAGEQFF. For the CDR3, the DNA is TGTGCCAGCAGCTTAGCGAATCTAGCGGGTGAGCAGTTCTTC.

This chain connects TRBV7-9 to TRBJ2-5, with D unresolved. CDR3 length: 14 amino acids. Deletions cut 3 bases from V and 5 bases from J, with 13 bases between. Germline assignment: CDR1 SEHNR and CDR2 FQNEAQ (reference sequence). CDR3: CASSFPSSGETQYF. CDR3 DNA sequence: TGTGCCAGCAGCTTCCCTAGTTCGGGTGAGACCCAGTACTTC. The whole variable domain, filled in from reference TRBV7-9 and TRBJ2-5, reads DTGVSQNPRHKITKRGQNVTFRCDPISEHNRLYWYRQTLGQGPEFLTYFQNEAQLEKSRLLSDRFSAERPKGSFSTLEIQRTEQGDSAMYLCASSFPSSGETQYFGPGTRLLVL.

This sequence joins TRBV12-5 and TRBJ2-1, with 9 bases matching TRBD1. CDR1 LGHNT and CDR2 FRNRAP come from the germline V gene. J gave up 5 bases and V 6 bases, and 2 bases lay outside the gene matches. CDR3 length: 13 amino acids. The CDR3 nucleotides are TGTGCTAGTGGCTGGGACAGGGACAATGAGCAGTTCTTC. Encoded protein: CASGWDRDNEQFF.

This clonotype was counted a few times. CDR3 residues: CASSLSREKLFF. CDR3 bases: TGTGCCAGCAGCTTGAGTCGGGAAAAACTGTTTTTT. This rearrangement joins TRBV7-8 to TRBJ1-4; no reliable D call. The CDR3 runs 12 residues. V was cut by 3 bases and J by 8 bases, with 7 bases left in between. From germline, CDR1 is SGHVS and CDR2 FQNEAQ.

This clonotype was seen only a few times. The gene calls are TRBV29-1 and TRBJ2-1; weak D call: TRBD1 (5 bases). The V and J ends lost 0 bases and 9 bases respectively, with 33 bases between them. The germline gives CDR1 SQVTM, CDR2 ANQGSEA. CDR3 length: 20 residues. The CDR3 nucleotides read TGCAGCGTTGAAGATAGGTCCCCCAGGGCCATTGTCCAAGGGTATGGTGAGCAGTTCTTC. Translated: CSVEDRSPRAIVQGYGEQFF.

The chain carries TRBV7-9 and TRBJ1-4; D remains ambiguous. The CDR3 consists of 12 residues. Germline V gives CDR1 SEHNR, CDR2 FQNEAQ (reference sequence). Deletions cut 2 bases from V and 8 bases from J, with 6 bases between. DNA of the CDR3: TGTGCCAGCAGCTTATACCCAGAAAAACTGTTTTTT. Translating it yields CASSLYPEKLFF.

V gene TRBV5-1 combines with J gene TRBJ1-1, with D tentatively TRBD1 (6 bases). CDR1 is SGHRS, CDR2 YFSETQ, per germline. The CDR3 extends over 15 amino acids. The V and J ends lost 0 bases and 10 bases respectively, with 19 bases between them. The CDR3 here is CASSLGQADRAAAFF. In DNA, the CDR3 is TGCGCCAGCAGCTTGGGACAGGCCGATCGTGCAGCAGCTTTCTTT.

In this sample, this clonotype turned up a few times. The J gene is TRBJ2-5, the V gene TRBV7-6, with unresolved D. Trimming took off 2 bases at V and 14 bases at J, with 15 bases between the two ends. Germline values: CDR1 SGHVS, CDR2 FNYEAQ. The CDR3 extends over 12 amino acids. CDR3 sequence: CASSLNFRPSYF. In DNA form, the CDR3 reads TGTGCCAGCAGCTTAAACTTCAGACCTTCCTACTTC.

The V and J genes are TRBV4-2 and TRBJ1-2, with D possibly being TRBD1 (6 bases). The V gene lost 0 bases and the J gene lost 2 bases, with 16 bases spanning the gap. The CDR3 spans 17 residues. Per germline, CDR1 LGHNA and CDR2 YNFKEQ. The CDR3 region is CASSQEYHPGANYGYTF. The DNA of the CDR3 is TGTGCCAGCAGCCAAGAATATCACCCAGGGGCCAACTATGGCTACACCTTC.

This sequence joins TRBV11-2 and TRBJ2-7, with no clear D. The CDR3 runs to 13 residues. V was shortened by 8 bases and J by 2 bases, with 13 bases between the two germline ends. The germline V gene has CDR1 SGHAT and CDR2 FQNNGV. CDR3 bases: TGTGCCAGCCGGGCCAGCACAGCCTACGAGCAGTACTTC. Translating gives CASRASTAYEQYF.

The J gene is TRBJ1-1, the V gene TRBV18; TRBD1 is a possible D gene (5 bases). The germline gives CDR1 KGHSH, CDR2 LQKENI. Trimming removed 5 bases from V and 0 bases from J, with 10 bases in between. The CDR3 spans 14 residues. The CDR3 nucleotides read TGTGCCAGCTCAGGGGGTTTAATGAACACTGAAGCTTTCTTT. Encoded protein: CASSGGLMNTEAFF.

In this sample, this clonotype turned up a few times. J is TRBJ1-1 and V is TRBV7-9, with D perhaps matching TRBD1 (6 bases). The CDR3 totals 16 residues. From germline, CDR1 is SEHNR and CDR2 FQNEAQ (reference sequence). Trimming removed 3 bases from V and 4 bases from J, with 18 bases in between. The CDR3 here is CASSLGQGMPITEAFF. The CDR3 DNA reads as TGTGCCAGCAGCTTGGGGCAGGGGATGCCGATCACTGAAGCTTTCTTT.